The 2 T cell receptor beta chains below come from one sample, sequenced in a study of T-cell reconstitution after alpha-beta-depleted transplantation in children. Construction of the TCRbeta library involved unique molecular identifiers. TCRdb used MiXCR to reprocess the PCR reads, holding one entry per CDR3 protein. The sample records 70,000 to 95,000 distinct CDR3 sequences, 15% being singletons. This specimen consisted of PBMCs, mostly from graft donor cells, obtained 180 days after TCRalphabeta/CD19-depleted stem cell transplant. These receptors all stem from a male patient between 2 and 9 years old who had a stem cell transplant for acute lymphoblastic leukemia, so the T cells may come from the graft donor.

The chain has TRBV5-1 and TRBJ1-1; perhaps TRBD1 as D (6 bases). The germline CDR1 and CDR2 sequences are SGHRS and YFSETQ. V lost 2 bases and J 1 base, leaving 12 bases between the germline ends. This CDR3 has 15 amino acids. The CDR3 sequence: CASSFIPGQNTEAFF. CDR3 coding DNA: TGCGCCAGCAGCTTTATCCCGGGACAGAACACTGAAGCTTTCTTT.

This sequence joins TRBV5-1 and TRBJ2-1; D unresolved. V was shortened by 9 bases and J by 3 bases, with 10 bases between the two germline ends. This CDR3 region has 12 residues. Germline lookup yields CDR1 SGHRS and CDR2 YFSETQ. The CDR3 is CATHDNYNEQFF. The CDR3 DNA follows: TGCGCCACCCACGACAACTACAATGAGCAGTTCTTC.